Below, 25 T cell receptor beta chains from the same sample are listed, as sequenced in a study of blood T cell repertoires in COVID-19. Clones were read by immunoSEQ multiplex PCR, and TCRdb kept only the in-frame ones, dropping some. The repertoire holds tens of thousands of clones, around 84% seen once, with over 2% in the top ten. Material for sequencing was peripheral blood. All receptors come from a man aged 45-65 years with acute or convalescent COVID-19.

This clone was seen only a few times. This chain uses TRBV30 with TRBJ1-4; tentatively, D is TRBD1 (5 bases). This CDR3 has 14 residues. The V gene lost 5 bases and the J gene lost 2 bases, with 12 bases spanning the gap. Germline-derived CDR1 and CDR2 are GTSNPN and SVGIG (reference sequence). CDR3 sequence (DNA): TGTGCCTGGTCAGCAGGGCCTACTAATGAAAAACTGTTTTTT. Encoded protein: CAWSAGPTNEKLFF.

V gene TRBV5-1 combines with J gene TRBJ2-2; D is perhaps TRBD1 (6 bases). The V end lost 0 bases, the J end lost 0 bases, and 6 bases lay between the germline ends. CDR3 length: 15 residues. Germline V gene sequence: CDR1 SGHRS, CDR2 YFSETQ. The CDR3: CASSLDRANTGELFF. The CDR3 nucleotides are TGCGCCAGCAGCTTGGACAGGGCGAACACCGGGGAGCTGTTTTTT.

V gene TRBV5-1 combines with J gene TRBJ1-2; 8 bases are a match to TRBD1. The CDR3 consists of 13 residues. The V segment lost 4 bases and the J segment 3 bases; nucleotides outside the gene matches: 2. CDR1 and CDR2 (germline): SGHRS, YFSETQ. The CDR3 sequence is CASSGQGDYGYTF. CDR3 in DNA: TGCGCCAGCAGCGGACAGGGAGACTATGGCTACACCTTC. The full variable domain, with the rest looked up from reference TRBV5-1 and TRBJ1-2, is KAGVTQTPRYLIKTRGQQVTLSCSPISGHRSVSWYQQTPGQGLQFLFEYFSETQRNKGNFPGRFSGRQFSNSRSEMNVSTLELGDSALYLCASSGQGDYGYTFGSGTRLTVV.

The rearrangement uses TRBV4-1 and TRBJ2-2; 8 bases are shared with TRBD1. CDR3 length equals 15 residues. Germline trimming cut 7 bases from V and 1 base from J; bases unmatched to any gene: 5. Germline V gives CDR1 MGHRA, CDR2 YSYEKL. CDR3 sequence reads: CASTPGGLNTGELFF. The CDR3 DNA reads TGCGCCAGCACCCCAGGGGGCTTGAACACCGGGGAGCTGTTTTTT.

This chain joins TRBV5-6 and TRBJ1-3; D is undetermined. Germline values: CDR1 SGHDT, CDR2 YYEEEE. This CDR3 has 13 amino acids. Trimming took off 1 base at V and 0 bases at J, with 2 bases between the two ends. The CDR3 loop is CASSLYSGNTIYF. In DNA, the CDR3 is TGTGCCAGCAGCTTGTACTCTGGAAACACCATATATTTT.

This clone was detected a few times. Here the CDR3 DNA reads TGTGCCAGCAGAAAGGGCGGGAGCTCCTACAATGAGCAGTTCTTC. Its protein product is CASRKGGSSYNEQFF. This rearrangement joins TRBV2 to TRBJ2-1; 7 nucleotides line up with TRBD2. Germline V CDR1 and CDR2: SNHLY, FYNNEI. The length of the CDR3 is 15 residues. V dropped 6 bases and J dropped 0; count of bases not matched to a gene: 5.

The chain combines TRBV7-3 with TRBJ2-1, with TRBD1 matching over 8 bases. The V segment lost 2 bases and the J segment 4 bases; nucleotides outside the gene matches: 7. This CDR3 spans 16 amino acids. Germline CDR1 reads SGHTA; CDR2 reads FQGTGA. Written as DNA, the CDR3 is TGTGCCAGCAGCTTATGGACAGGGTCTAAGTACAATGAGCAGTTCTTC. Protein sequence: CASSLWTGSKYNEQFF.

This rearrangement joins TRBV2 to TRBJ2-7; 14 nucleotides match TRBD2. The V gene's germline CDR1 is SNHLY and CDR2 FYNNEI. CDR3 length: 19 residues. V lost 4 bases to trimming and J lost 0 bases; unmatched junction nucleotides: 11. CDR3 nucleotides: TGTGCCAGCAGTGGACCACCGGGACTAGCGGGGGTCCTCTCCTACGAGCAGTACTTC. It is translated as CASSGPPGLAGVLSYEQYF.

The chain links TRBV27 to TRBJ1-3, with D possibly TRBD1 on 5 matching bases. CDR3 size: 14 residues. Germline values: CDR1 MNHEY, CDR2 SMNVEV (reference sequence). V was trimmed by 5 bases and J by 0 bases, leaving 8 bases between them. The CDR3 region is CASSGGFSGNTIYF. The CDR3 DNA reads TGTGCCAGCAGTGGGGGGTTCTCTGGAAACACCATATATTTT.

The chain recombines TRBV19 with TRBJ1-1; 10 bases align to TRBD1. CDR1 and CDR2 from the germline V gene are LNHDA and SQIVND (reference sequence). Losses at the gene ends were 4 bases for V and 2 bases for J; bases not matched to a gene: 4. The CDR3 loop spans 15 amino acids. CDR3 DNA: TGTGCCAGTAGTACCCGGGACAGGGGTAACACTGAAGCTTTCTTT. As protein: CASSTRDRGNTEAFF.

The chain employs TRBV10-2 and TRBJ1-5; the D gene is possibly TRBD1 (6 bases). Trimming stripped 2 bases from V and 6 bases from J, with 14 bases between. The V gene's germline CDR1 is WSHSY and CDR2 SAAADI. The CDR3 length is 15 residues. The CDR3 DNA is TGCGCCAGCAGTGAGGACAGGATGACGGGTCAGCCCCAGCATTTT. Protein product: CASSEDRMTGQPQHF.

This sequence joins TRBV12-3 or TRBV12-4 and TRBJ1-2; 8 bases agree with TRBD1. V was clipped by 6 bases and J by 4 bases; unmatched bases: 4. The CDR3 covers 13 residues. CDR3 loop: CASRIGTGYGYTF. The CDR3 nucleotides read TGTGCCAGCAGGATAGGGACAGGCTATGGCTACACCTTC.

This chain joins TRBV29-1 and TRBJ2-4; a possible D gene is TRBD2 (6 bases). CDR1 is SQVTM, CDR2 ANQGSEA, per germline. V shed 4 bases and J shed 8 bases, with 21 bases lying between them. This CDR3 has 15 residues. CDR3 sequence: CSVGFGGEDIDIQYF. The CDR3 coding sequence is TGCAGCGTTGGATTCGGGGGAGAGGACATAGACATTCAGTACTTC.

J is TRBJ2-3 and V is TRBV9; 8 bases match TRBD2. The CDR3 is 17 residues long. Germline CDR1 and CDR2: SGDLS and YYNGEE. Trimming took 0 bases from V and 4 from J; bases not matched to a gene: 10. The CDR3: CASSVGSGRAGPDTQYF. DNA for the CDR3: TGTGCCAGCAGCGTAGGTTCCGGGAGGGCCGGCCCAGATACGCAGTATTTT.

The chain carries TRBV27 and TRBJ2-2, with 9 bases lining up with TRBD2. CDR3 length: 18 amino acids. J gave up 5 bases and V 0 bases, and 10 bases lay outside the gene matches. Germline V gene data show CDR1 as MNHEY and CDR2 as SMNVEV (reference sequence). CDR3 residues: CASSLSPLAGEGTGELFF. The DNA for the CDR3 is TGTGCCAGCAGTTTATCCCCATTAGCGGGAGAAGGAACCGGGGAGCTGTTTTTT.

The chain combines TRBV28 with TRBJ2-6; tentative D call: TRBD1 (5 bases). Deletions cut 5 bases from V and 0 bases from J, with 8 bases between. CDR1 and CDR2 (germline): MDHEN, SYDVKM. The CDR3 has 15 residues. CDR3 in amino acids: CASSQGSSGANVLTF. CDR3 sequence (DNA): TGTGCCAGCAGTCAGGGCTCCTCTGGGGCCAACGTCCTGACTTTC. Variable domain in full (rest from reference TRBV28 and TRBJ2-6): DVKVTQSSRYLVKRTGEKVFLECVQDMDHENMFWYRQDPGLGLRLIYFSYDVKMKEKGDIPEGYSVSREKKERFSLILESASTNQTSMYLCASSQGSSGANVLTFGAGSRLTVL.

V and J are TRBV5-4 and TRBJ1-4; 8 bases line up with TRBD1. The germline CDR1 and CDR2 sequences are SGHNT and YYREEE (reference sequence). The junction had 8 bases not matched to a gene; V was cut back by 4 bases and J by 6 bases. This CDR3 has 15 amino acids. The CDR3 DNA follows: TGTGCCAGCAGCACACGACAGGGGAGGCATGAAAAACTGTTTTTT. Translation: CASSTRQGRHEKLFF.

The chain recombines TRBV3-1 (or the pseudogene TRBV3-2) with TRBJ1-1; 8 nucleotides line up with TRBD1. This CDR3 spans 14 amino acids. After removal of 1 base from V and 7 bases from J, the junction contained 5 bases not matched to a gene. Germline lookup yields CDR1 LGHDT and CDR2 YNNKEL (reference sequence). The CDR3 nucleotides are TGTGCCAGCAGCCAAGGGACAGGGCGGGGTGAAGCTTTCTTT. It codes for CASSQGTGRGEAFF.

The rearrangement links TRBV30 to TRBJ1-2; 8 bases fit TRBD1. The germline V gene encodes CDR1 GTSNPN and CDR2 SVGIG (reference sequence). The V segment lost 3 bases and the J segment 7 bases; nucleotides outside the gene matches: 10. The CDR3 runs 14 residues. The CDR3 region has the DNA TGTGCCTGGAGCCTCGGGCAGGGGGCGCGTGGCTACACCTTC. It specifies CAWSLGQGARGYTF.

The chain is built from TRBV3-1 (or the pseudogene TRBV3-2) and TRBJ2-3, with TRBD2 matching over 7 bases. CDR1 and CDR2 from the germline V gene are LGHDT and YNNKEL (reference sequence). This CDR3 region has 13 residues. Unmatched junction bases numbered 4, after V lost 6 bases and J lost 4 bases. The CDR3 spells CASSPLAADTQYF. The CDR3 DNA reads TGTGCCAGCAGTCCCCTAGCGGCAGATACGCAGTATTTT.

The chain combines TRBV7-2 with TRBJ2-7, with D maybe TRBD1 (5 bases). V was shortened by 5 bases and J by 2 bases, with 16 bases between the two germline ends. Germline V gene data show CDR1 as SGHTA and CDR2 as FQGNSA. This CDR3 has 15 amino acids. The CDR3 DNA is TGTGCCAGCAGCATCCTTGGTGGGGCCACCTACGAGCAGTACTTC. It specifies CASSILGGATYEQYF.

In its sample, this clone was seen a few times. This sequence joins TRBV4-1 and TRBJ1-5, with a weak D call TRBD1 (5 bases). The CDR3 is 17 amino acids. Germline V CDR1 and CDR2: MGHRA, YSYEKL. Deletions cut 1 base from V and 4 bases from J, with 17 bases between. The CDR3: CASSQAQSTGRNQPQHF. As DNA, the CDR3 is TGCGCCAGCAGCCAAGCTCAGTCAACAGGACGAAATCAGCCCCAGCATTTT.

The V call is TRBV2, the J call TRBJ2-2; 8 bases match TRBD2. V trimming: 2 bases; J trimming: 3 bases; junction bases outside the gene matches: 17. The germline CDR1 and CDR2 sequences are SNHLY and FYNNEI. There are 20 residues in the CDR3. DNA of the CDR3: TGTGCCAGCAGTGAATCAAGGTCGAGCGGGAGCTTCGGGTACACCGGGGAGCTGTTTTTT. The encoded protein is CASSESRSSGSFGYTGELFF.

V and J are TRBV5-5 and TRBJ2-3; a possible D gene is TRBD2 (5 bases). Per the germline V gene, CDR1 is SGHKS and CDR2 is YYEKEE (reference sequence). The V gene lost 1 base and the J gene lost 1 base, with 10 bases spanning the gap. The CDR3 totals 15 residues. The DNA for the CDR3 is TGTGCCAGCAGCTTGTTAGCGAGGGGCACAGATACGCAGTATTTT. Translating gives CASSLLARGTDTQYF.

The chain is built from TRBV29-1 and TRBJ2-1; 8 bases are a match to TRBD1. J was trimmed by 4 bases and V by 4 bases; bases with no gene match: 3. Germline CDR1 and CDR2: SQVTM and ANQGSEA. The CDR3 sequence is 13 residues long. Written as DNA, the CDR3 is TGCAGCGTTGCAGGGGGCACGTACAATGAGCAGTTCTTC. This codes for CSVAGGTYNEQFF.